The T cell receptor (beta chain) described here comes from a study of OX40 agonist ivuxolimab in advanced cancers. Study-level information: A history of anti-PD-1, anti-PD-L1 or anti-CTLA-4 therapy was acceptable, and 30% to 45% had some. Study-wide findings and caveats: It was also the case that some nonresponders had low normalized T-cell clonal expansion. Specificity for antigen went undetermined in the expanded peripheral T cells.

Assay used: immunoSEQ multiplex PCR; TCRdb lists only in-frame clones, some missing. The sample yields over 45,000 clones, roughly 84% seen once. Points on this clone: The antigen is undetermined.

V dropped 7 bases and J dropped 3 bases, with 33 bases sitting between them. The CDR3 extends over 20 amino acids. CDR1 and CDR2 from the germline V gene are PRHDT and FYEKMQ (reference sequence). The V and J genes are TRBV13 and TRBJ1-1; D is perhaps TRBD1 (5 bases). This receptor was taken from an adult with an advanced solid tumor such as melanoma, head and neck, liver or kidney cancer. The sequencing here drew on CD4+ or CD8+ T cells sorted from blood, taken in a trial of the OX40 agonist ivuxolimab. In DNA, the CDR3 is TGTGCCAGCACCCCTCCTTCAATGTTAGGGGTCCCCTCCCCCCACACTGAAGCTTTCTTT. Protein: CASTPPSMLGVPSPHTEAFF.